Listed below are T cell receptor beta chains from one sample, sequenced in a study of blood T cell repertoires in COVID-19. Assay: immunoSEQ multiplex PCR; the TCRdb copy retains only in-frame clones and omits some. In the table there are some 250,000 clones, more than 70% of which are singletons. The specimen was peripheral blood. The receptor source for this set is a man older than 75 with acute or convalescent COVID-19. The conserved cysteine and the conserved F or W are not part of the CDR3 here. Size is stated for part of the rows, as once, few or many counts, or as a class when the clone is expanded.

NA	TRBJ2-1	TRBV4-1	ASSLGLAVNEQF
NA	TRBJ1-4	TRBV6-5	ASRVLPNEKLF
NA	TRBJ1-5	TRBV7-2	ASSLGPYSNQPQH
once	TRBJ1-3	TRBV19	ASSATGLSSGNTIY
NA	TRBJ2-7	TRBV5-1	ASSLQTSGSIPTYEQY
NA	TRBJ2-5	TRBV15	ATSRGLQGARGETQY
NA	TRBJ2-3	TRBV19	ASRLTSGGITDTQY
NA	TRBJ1-1	TRBV27	ASSPGGPRTEAF
NA	TRBJ2-7	TRBV6-5	ASRPPQDTYEQY
NA	TRBJ1-1	TRBV25-1	ASRGRQGINTEAF
once	TRBJ1-6	TRBV28	ASSSSRGGLRYNSPLH